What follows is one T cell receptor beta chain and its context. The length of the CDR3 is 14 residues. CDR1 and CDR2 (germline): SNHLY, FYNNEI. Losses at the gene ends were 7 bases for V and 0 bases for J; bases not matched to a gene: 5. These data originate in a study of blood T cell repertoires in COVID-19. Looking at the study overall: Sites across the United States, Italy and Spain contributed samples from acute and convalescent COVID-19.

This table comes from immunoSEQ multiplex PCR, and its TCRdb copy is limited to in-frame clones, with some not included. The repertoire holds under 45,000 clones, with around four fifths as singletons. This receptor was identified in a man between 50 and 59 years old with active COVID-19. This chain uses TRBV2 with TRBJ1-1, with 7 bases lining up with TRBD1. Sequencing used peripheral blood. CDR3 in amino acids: CASNPGQMNTEAFF. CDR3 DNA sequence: TGTGCCAGCAATCCGGGACAGATGAACACTGAAGCTTTCTTT.